The 5 T cell receptor beta chains below come from one sample, sequenced in a study of OX40 agonist ivuxolimab in advanced cancers. Only in-frame clones appear in the TCRdb table, and some are missing; sequencing was by immunoSEQ multiplex PCR. The sample records approximately 67,000 clones, 75% to 95% being singletons. The sample here was CD4+ or CD8+ T cells sorted from blood, taken in a trial of the OX40 agonist ivuxolimab. These receptors came from an adult with an advanced solid tumor such as melanoma, head and neck, liver or kidney cancer.

The chain employs TRBV7-3 and TRBJ2-3; 11 bases match TRBD2. The CDR3 contains 21 residues. CDR1 and CDR2 (germline): SGHTA, FQGTGA. J lost 2 bases, V lost 1 base, and 17 bases had no gene match. The CDR3 protein is CASSLKSRLAGKWEDTDTQYF. CDR3 coding DNA: TGTGCCAGCAGCTTAAAAAGCAGACTAGCGGGGAAGTGGGAAGACACAGATACGCAGTATTTT. Supplemented by reference TRBV7-3 and TRBJ2-3, the full variable domain reads GAGVSQTPSNKVTEKGKYVELRCDPISGHTALYWYRQSLGQGPEFLIYFQGTGAADDSGLPNDRFFAVRPEGSVSTLKIQRTERGDSAVYLCASSLKSRLAGKWEDTDTQYFGPGTRLTVL.

The chain carries TRBV7-2 and TRBJ2-2; D is unclear. The V end lost 5 bases, the J end lost 9 bases, and 10 bases lay between the germline ends. This CDR3 spans 12 amino acids. Per the germline V gene, CDR1 is SGHTA and CDR2 is FQGNSA. The CDR3 region has the DNA TGTGCCAGCAGCCCGCAAGGGCGGGAGCTGTTTTTT. Translated: CASSPQGRELFF. Supplemented by reference TRBV7-2 and TRBJ2-2, the full variable domain reads GAGVSQSPSNKVTEKGKDVELRCDPISGHTALYWYRQSLGQGLEFLIYFQGNSAPDKSGLPSDRFSAERTGGSVSTLTIQRTQQEDSAVYLCASSPQGRELFFGEGSRLTVL.

The chain links TRBV6-4 to TRBJ1-5; D gene uncertain. Trimming shortened V by 3 bases and J by 0 bases, and 6 bases separated the two germline ends. Germline CDR1 MRHNA, CDR2 SNTAGT. The CDR3 consists of 14 residues. The CDR3 DNA sequence: TGTGCCAGCAGTGATGACTATAGCAATCAGCCCCAGCATTTT. It translates to CASSDDYSNQPQHF.

The gene calls are TRBV11-1 and TRBJ2-5; D gene ambiguous. This CDR3 comprises 14 residues. Trimming removed 4 bases from V and 0 bases from J, with 9 bases in between. CDR1 and CDR2 (germline): SGHAT, FQDESV (reference sequence). The CDR3 loop reads CASSYDTYQETQYF. The CDR3 DNA follows: TGTGCCAGCAGCTATGACACTTACCAAGAGACCCAGTACTTC.

V gene TRBV19 combines with J gene TRBJ1-5; TRBD1 aligns across 7 bases. Germline V gene lookup returns CDR1 LNHDA and CDR2 SQIVND (reference sequence). V trimming: 3 bases; J trimming: 0 bases; junction bases outside the gene matches: 2. This CDR3 has 15 amino acids. Here the CDR3 reads CASSMDRFSNQPQHF. The DNA for the CDR3 is TGTGCCAGTAGTATGGACAGGTTTAGCAATCAGCCCCAGCATTTT. Complete variable domain (other parts from reference TRBV19 and TRBJ1-5): DGGITQSPKYLFRKEGQNVTLSCEQNLNHDAMYWYRQDPGQGLRLIYYSQIVNDFQKGDIAEGYSVSREKKESFPLTVTSAQKNPTAFYLCASSMDRFSNQPQHFGDGTRLSIL.